This T cell receptor beta chain was found in a study of shared clonotypes between healthy human individuals (dated by TCRdb to about 2020). Context from the whole study: The cohort comprised two women and three men aged 18 to 49 years. To estimate repertoire size and how much clonotype sharing occurs between individuals, the study deeply sequenced the blood TCR repertoires of roughly 5 healthy adults. Libraries were prepared and TCR repertoires were sequenced by different laboratories using diverse techniques, in order to increase sequencing depth and limit assay-specific biases. Leukapheresis yielded between about 0.94 and 9.5 billion PBMCs per donor.

TCR CDR3 regions were amplified from genomic DNA by multiplex PCR using the deep immunoSEQ assay. For each cell subset, the extracted genomic DNA was distributed evenly across all wells of several immunoSEQ 96-well plates, and each plate served as one replicate. For unsorted PBMC, approximately 300 ng of genomic DNA, equivalent to tens of thousands of T cell genomes, went into each replicate PCR. Ten immunoSEQ deep assay plates were used to sequence unsorted PBMC genomic DNA. The purified libraries were quantified using a Qubit 3.0 fluorometer, sized with a Bioanalyzer 2100, and then quantified again using the KAPA Library Quantification kit. Every immunoSEQ 96-well plate was sequenced on a separate single-read 150-cycle Illumina NextSeq 550 flow cell. The paper's data handling went like this. Because the immunoSEQ output held only junctional sequences and lacked quality scores, the filtering could not match the filtering applied to full-length reads. Sequences were annotated with PyIR, a Python wrapper for IgBLAST v1.9, and V/J genes and CDR3 were assigned using IMGT germline references. Reads with weak V/J assignments (E-value above 1e-6), missing CDR3, stop codons, out-of-frame junctions, or ambiguous translated residues were removed. V3J clonotypes were defined by identical inferred V gene, J gene, and CDR3 amino acid sequence. Percentage overlap between repertoires was calculated by dividing the number of shared unique clonotypes by the size of the smaller repertoire. Repertoire richness was assessed with RTK rarefaction, the Chao1 estimator, and Recon v2.1 estimates of unobserved clonotypes. TCRdb mirrors the immuneACCESS table, restricted to in-frame sequences. Some clones are absent from its copies; in checked studies, under half trace to an unresolved V gene, and the reason for the others is unknown. That table gives V, J and clone size, and the DNA gave D and trimming. The sample contains under 600,000 clones, roughly 79% of them found a single time. Around 12% of the sample is held by the ten biggest clonotypes.

General study outcomes and caveats: Because the study included a small number of donors, the genetic and exposure-history diversity represented was limited. Based on pairwise subsampling, the degree of clonotype sharing among donors was expected to be affected by sequencing depth. Sampling was limited to blood, and TCR repertoires in tissue likely differ from TCR repertoires in blood.

Donors were healthy HIV-negative adults with no recently reported acute infections or vaccinations. Only Caucasian adults living in Nashville, Tennessee, USA were represented among the donors. For unsorted samples, about 85 million PBMCs were counted and genomic DNA was extracted with the QIAamp DNA Blood Mini kit. Blood was collected by leukapheresis, and PBMCs were isolated by Ficoll-Histopaque density gradient centrifugation and then cryopreserved in liquid nitrogen vapor phase. Taken from the germline V gene (reference sequence), the CDR1 and CDR2 loops are LNHDA and SQIVND. V lost 7 bases and J lost 5 bases, and the count of bases not matched to a germline gene is 7. From the cysteine through the phenylalanine, the CDR3 covers 14 amino acids. Solely the CDR3 DNA is kept, with 42 bases framed from the first base. Worth noting for this clone: Its antigen is currently not known. Base qualities were left out, and no much larger clone turns up one base away.

This clonotype was obtained from a woman between 35 and 50 years old in good health. Some clones in this sample may be carry-over from other donors' samples. The chain was built from TRBV19 and TRBJ2-1; TRBD2 fits 8 bases in the junction. Sequencing input: PBMCs. The CDR3 here reads CASKAGVAHNEQFF. In nucleotide form, the sequence is TGTGCCAGTAAAGCGGGAGTCGCCCACAATGAGCAGTTCTTC.